One sample yielded the 22 T cell receptor beta chains listed below, sequenced in a study of T-cell memory formation after mild COVID-19. TCRdb re-called the 5' RACE reads through MiXCR, storing one row per CDR3 protein. The sample holds hundreds of thousands of distinct CDR3 sequences; 15% to 20% are singletons and the top ten take more than 20%. The specimen was PBMCs or a T cell subset sorted from them (not recorded which). The receptor set was obtained from a man between 18 and 35 years old who had mild COVID-19 (a few samples of this study predate the infection). Cell type and time point are not known.

The rearrangement uses TRBV21-1 and TRBJ2-7; the D segment call TRBD2 is taken from the table without a DNA check. TRBV21-1 constitutes a pseudogene. The CDR3 consists of 14 residues. CDR3 residues: CASSKGGLSYEQYF. The CDR3 DNA reads TGTGCCAGCAGCAAAGGAGGGTTATCCTACGAGCAGTACTTC.

This chain joins TRBV6-5 and TRBJ1-5, with TRBD1 matching over 8 bases. The trim removed 5 bases at V and 6 bases at J, leaving 9 bases unmatched. This CDR3 contains 15 residues. From germline, CDR1 is MNHEY and CDR2 SVGAGI. The chain's CDR3 is CASSPGQGHSQPQHF. CDR3 sequence (DNA): TGTGCCAGCAGTCCCGGACAGGGACACAGTCAGCCCCAGCATTTT.

In its sample, this clonotype was seen a few times. The CDR3 is CASSFLYSPNTGELFF. The CDR3 nucleotides read TGTGCCAGCAGCTTCCTTTATTCACCGAACACCGGGGAGCTGTTTTTT. The genes are TRBV7-2 and TRBJ2-2; no reliable D call. The length of the CDR3 is 16 residues. The V end lost 3 bases, the J end lost 0 bases, and 11 bases lay between the germline ends. Germline V gene lookup returns CDR1 SGHTA and CDR2 FQGNSA.

This clonotype was counted at least ten times. CDR3 amino acids: CASSLNFGPQYV. The CDR3 DNA sequence: TGTGCCAGCAGTTTAAATTTCGGGCCGCAGTACGTC. The chain is built from TRBV12-3 or TRBV12-4 and TRBJ2-7, with unresolved D. V shed 2 bases and J shed 9 bases, with 11 bases lying between them. The CDR3 is made up of 12 amino acids.

The rearrangement uses TRBV3-1 and TRBJ2-5; D gene ambiguous. The CDR3 consists of 14 residues. V was pared by 5 bases and J by 2 bases, with 12 bases between. CDR1 is LGHDT and CDR2 is YNNKEL in the germline V gene (reference sequence). CDR3 DNA: TGTGCCAGCAGCGCGTTACACCTACAAGAGACCCAGTACTTC. The encoded protein is CASSALHLQETQYF.

The J gene is TRBJ2-7, the V gene TRBV12-3 or TRBV12-4, with D possibly being TRBD1 or TRBD2 (5 bases each). The V gene lost 2 bases and the J gene lost 3 bases, with 14 bases spanning the gap. CDR3 length: 15 residues. The DNA for the CDR3 is TGTGCCAGCAGTTTACACCCGGGACCCAACTACGAGCAGTACTTC. Encoded protein: CASSLHPGPNYEQYF.

The J gene is TRBJ2-5, the V gene TRBV11-2, with 10 nucleotides matching TRBD2. CDR3 length: 16 amino acids. The V and J ends lost 1 base and 2 bases, in that order; junction bases with no gene match: 4. Germline assignment: CDR1 SGHAT and CDR2 FQNNGV. DNA of the CDR3: TGTGCCAGCAGCTTAGGGAGCGGGGGGGCACAAGAGACCCAGTACTTC. This translates into CASSLGSGGAQETQYF. The variable domain in full, completed from reference TRBV11-2 and TRBJ2-5, reads EAGVAQSPRYKIIEKRQSVAFWCNPISGHATLYWYQQILGQGPKLLIQFQNNGVVDDSQLPKDRFSAERLKGVDSTLKIQPAKLEDSAVYLCASSLGSGGAQETQYFGPGTRLLVL.

The CDR3 reads CASSPSGTRGETQYF. As DNA, the CDR3 is TGTGCCAGCAGCCCAAGCGGAACGAGGGGGGAGACCCAGTACTTC. The chain couples TRBV11-2 to TRBJ2-5; weak D call: TRBD1 (6 bases). Germline loops: CDR1 SGHAT, CDR2 FQNNGV. V dropped 5 bases and J dropped 5 bases, with 18 bases sitting between them. The length of the CDR3 is 15 residues.

Here the CDR3 DNA reads TGCAGTGCTAGAGATGGCGGTTCGGTGAACACTGAAGCTTTCTTT. This encodes CSARDGGSVNTEAFF. The rearrangement joins TRBV20-1 to TRBJ1-1; D is ambiguous. CDR3 length: 15 residues. The V and J ends lost 0 bases and 0 bases respectively, with 11 bases between them. Germline V CDR1 and CDR2: DFQATT, SNEGSKA (reference sequence).

The rearrangement uses TRBV7-8 and TRBJ1-4, with D hard to call. The CDR3 length is 14 residues. CDR1 and CDR2 (germline): SGHVS, FQNEAQ. With 4 bases removed from V and 8 bases from J, the gap between germline ends came to 14 bases. CDR3 loop: CASSSPPSWEKLFF. CDR3 nucleotides: TGTGCCAGCAGCTCCCCCCCCTCATGGGAAAAACTGTTTTTT. The variable domain in full, completed from reference TRBV7-8 and TRBJ1-4, reads GAGVSQSPRYKVAKRGQDVALRCDPISGHVSLFWYQQALGQGPEFLTYFQNEAQLDKSGLPSDRFFAERPEGSVSTLKIQRTQQEDSAVYLCASSSPPSWEKLFFGSGTQLSVL.

The chain has TRBV5-1 and TRBJ1-2; 7 bases are a match to TRBD1. The germline V gene encodes CDR1 SGHRS and CDR2 YFSETQ. J gave up 4 bases and V 4 bases, and 7 bases lay outside the gene matches. The CDR3 length is 14 residues. The CDR3 region has the DNA TGCGCCAGCAGCGCCGAGGGACAGTCCTATGGCTACACCTTC. This codes for CASSAEGQSYGYTF.

This clonotype was seen once. The gene calls are TRBV3-1 and TRBJ1-2; D possibly corresponds to TRBD1 (6 bases). The V gene lost 1 base and the J gene lost 2 bases, with 8 bases spanning the gap. Germline CDR1 reads LGHDT; CDR2 reads YNNKEL (reference sequence). This CDR3 is 14 amino acids long. The CDR3, as DNA: TGTGCCAGCAGCCAAGGGACAGTAAACTATGGCTACACCTTC. It specifies CASSQGTVNYGYTF.

V and J are TRBV28 and TRBJ2-6; unclear D gene. V dropped 7 bases and J dropped 0 bases, with 10 bases sitting between them. The V gene's germline CDR1 is MDHEN and CDR2 SYDVKM. The CDR3 is 15 amino acids. In DNA, the CDR3 is TGTGCCAGCACCGCCCCCCTCTCTGGGGCCAACGTCCTGACTTTC. Translating it yields CASTAPLSGANVLTF.

This clonotype was seen a handful of times. The genes are TRBV7-8 and TRBJ1-4; possibly TRBD1 for D (5 bases). Germline V gene lookup returns CDR1 SGHVS and CDR2 FQNEAQ. V was pared by 8 bases and J by 7 bases, with 17 bases between. The CDR3 consists of 14 residues. Here the CDR3 reads CASPDRPGGEKLFF. The DNA of the CDR3 is TGTGCCAGCCCAGATCGTCCCGGGGGTGAAAAACTGTTTTTT.

The chain has TRBV4-1 and TRBJ2-7; D may be TRBD1 or TRBD2 (5 bases each). V lost 0 bases to trimming and J lost 0 bases, with 12 bases between them. CDR3 size: 16 residues. The germline CDR1 and CDR2 sequences are MGHRA and YSYEKL. The CDR3 sequence is CASSQDRKGSSYEQYV. DNA of the CDR3: TGCGCCAGCAGCCAAGATAGAAAGGGGAGCTCCTACGAGCAGTACGTC.

The chain couples TRBV14 to TRBJ1-2; weak D call: TRBD1 (5 bases). There are 16 residues in the CDR3. Looked up from germline, CDR1 is SGHDN and CDR2 is FVKESK. V gave up 2 bases and J gave up 3 bases, with 16 bases separating them. Written as DNA, the CDR3 is TGTGCCAGCAGCCAAAGGGGCGGCGAGGGACACTATGGCTACACCTTC. Its translation: CASSQRGGEGHYGYTF.

There are a few counts of this clonotype. The V and J genes are TRBV7-6 and TRBJ2-5; the D gene is possibly TRBD1 (6 bases). Germline V lookup: CDR1 SGHVS, CDR2 FNYEAQ. The CDR3 has 15 residues. V was cut by 2 bases and J by 2 bases, with 12 bases left in between. For the CDR3, the DNA is TGTGCCAGCAGCTTAAGGGGACAAAGGCAAGAGACCCAGTACTTC. It codes for CASSLRGQRQETQYF.

This clonotype was counted between two and nine times. CDR3 DNA sequence: TGTGCCAGCAGGGCAGGGCGATACGAGCAGTACTTC. This translates into CASRAGRYEQYF. The chain links TRBV5-8 to TRBJ2-7; D possibly corresponds to TRBD1 (5 bases). V lost 5 bases, J lost 4 bases, and 10 bases lay in between. Germline CDR1 is SGHTS and CDR2 is YDEGEE. The CDR3 is made up of 12 amino acids.

This clonotype appeared a few times. The chain combines TRBV5-1 with TRBJ2-3; TRBD2 might be the D (6 bases). The germline CDR1 and CDR2 sequences are SGHRS and YFSETQ. Trimming cost V 1 base and J 6 bases, with 15 bases left between them. This CDR3 has 15 amino acids. CDR3 residues: CASSLSGRDSDTQYF. The CDR3 DNA reads as TGCGCCAGCAGCTTGTCGGGGCGGGATTCGGATACGCAGTATTTT.

There are a few counts of this clonotype. The chain combines TRBV2 with TRBJ1-2, with 7 bases aligning to TRBD1. V shed 9 bases, J shed 3 bases, and the junction held 7 bases outside the gene matches. CDR3 size: 13 residues. Germline CDR1 reads SNHLY; CDR2 reads FYNNEI. In nucleotides, the CDR3 is TGTGCCAGTAAGGCCGGGACAGACTATGGCTACACCTTC. It is translated as CASKAGTDYGYTF.

This clonotype showed up just a few times. In DNA, the CDR3 is TGCAGTGCCCCGCGGGAAGTAAACACCGGGGAGCTGTTTTTT. Translated, it gives CSAPREVNTGELFF. The chain couples TRBV20-1 to TRBJ2-2; D perhaps matches TRBD2 (6 bases). The CDR3 has 14 amino acids. Germline CDR1 DFQATT, CDR2 SNEGSKA (reference sequence). Trimming took 6 bases from V and 2 from J, leaving 13 bases between them.

The genes are TRBV6-5 and TRBJ1-2; D possibly corresponds to TRBD1 (6 bases). The CDR3 length is 15 residues. Germline V lookup: CDR1 MNHEY, CDR2 SVGAGI. The V and J ends lost 3 bases and 6 bases respectively, with 17 bases between them. DNA of the CDR3: TGTGCCAGCAGTTATTCTCGGTACAGGGTCAATGGCTACACCTTC. This encodes CASSYSRYRVNGYTF.